Below are 21 T cell receptor beta chains sequenced from a single sample in a study of T cells in Graves' hyperthyroidism and ophthalmopathy. The investigators amplified TCR beta CDR3 regions from RNA transcripts. HTBI primers were used for first-round RT-PCR of the TCR CDR3. One entry per CDR3 protein results from TCRdb running MiXCR on the multiplex PCR reads. The data contain about 360,000 distinct CDR3 sequences, around 13% of them seen just once; the ten biggest clones take up around 9.2%. The sample consisted of blood. The receptors come from a woman aged 18-35 years with Graves' hyperthyroidism.

In this sample, this clonotype turned up many times. The rearrangement uses TRBV20-1 and TRBJ2-3, with 10 bases lining up with TRBD2. Germline assignment: CDR1 DFQATT and CDR2 SNEGSKA (reference sequence). After removal of 6 bases from V and 2 bases from J, the junction contained 14 bases not matched to a gene. The CDR3 runs to 17 residues. In DNA, the CDR3 is TGCAGTGCGCTGACTAGCGGGCTCCTTAAGGTCACAGATACGCAGTATTTT. Translation gives CSALTSGLLKVTDTQYF.

This clonotype was observed a few times. The chain uses TRBV6-1 and TRBJ2-7; D unresolved. Trimming left V 5 bases short and J 2 bases short, with 13 bases between. Germline V gives CDR1 MNHNS, CDR2 SASEGT. This CDR3 has 14 residues. Here the CDR3 reads CASSSQQLTYEQYF. In DNA form, the CDR3 reads TGTGCCAGCAGTTCACAGCAGTTAACCTACGAGCAGTACTTC.

The rearrangement links TRBV7-9 to TRBJ2-1; TRBD2 might be the D (6 bases). Germline assignment: CDR1 SEHNR and CDR2 FQNEAQ (reference sequence). The CDR3 contains 14 residues. Between the trimmed V and J ends, which lost 3 bases and 7 bases, there was a span of 13 bases. CDR3 bases: TGTGCCAGCAGCTTTGGGGAGGCCGTGAATGAGCAGTTCTTC. The encoded protein is CASSFGEAVNEQFF.

This rearrangement joins TRBV30 to TRBJ1-1; D not certain. Trimming shortened V by 1 base and J by 11 bases, and 14 bases separated the two germline ends. Germline loops: CDR1 GTSNPN, CDR2 SVGIG (reference sequence). The CDR3 is 12 amino acids. The CDR3 loop reads CAWSDDELSAFF. The CDR3 DNA reads TGTGCCTGGAGTGATGACGAGCTGAGTGCTTTCTTT.

This chain links TRBV7-8 with TRBJ1-2; D remains ambiguous. Looked up from germline, CDR1 is SGHVS and CDR2 is FQNEAQ. The CDR3 covers 16 residues. Trimming left V 1 base short and J 8 bases short, with 20 bases between. CDR3 residues: CASSLDSWLTPWGYTF. The CDR3 DNA reads as TGTGCCAGCAGCTTAGATTCGTGGCTGACGCCTTGGGGCTACACCTTC.

This clonotype has at least ten counts. The chain recombines TRBV29-1 with TRBJ2-1; D not resolved. Germline CDR1 and CDR2: SQVTM and ANQGSEA. V shed 1 base and J shed 3 bases, with 10 bases lying between them. The CDR3 has 14 residues. The CDR3 coding sequence is TGCAGCGTTGAAGCGAACAGTTTCTACAATGAGCAGTTCTTC. This codes for CSVEANSFYNEQFF.

In its sample, this clonotype was seen many times. The genes are TRBV24-1 and TRBJ2-1; TRBD2 agrees at 11 bases. This CDR3 is built from 15 residues. The germline CDR1 and CDR2 sequences are KGHDR and SFDVKD. With V trimmed by 3 bases and J by 4 bases, 1 base remained unmatched. The CDR3 DNA follows: TGTGCCACCAGTGATAGGACTAGCGGGTACAATGAGCAGTTCTTC. Amino acid sequence: CATSDRTSGYNEQFF.

This clonotype was counted between two and nine times. A read error may account for a junction end that differs from germline. The CDR3 here is CASIEDNNGNQPQHF. The DNA of the CDR3 is TGTGCCAGCATTGAAGACAATAATGGAAATCAGCCCCAGCATTTT. The chain joins TRBV6-1 to TRBJ1-5; unclear D gene. The germline V gene encodes CDR1 MNHNS and CDR2 SASEGT. This CDR3 has 15 amino acids.

As for this clonotype: The junction departs from germline at one end; a sequencing error may be responsible. The gene calls are TRBV7-2 and TRBJ1-1, with 8 bases aligning to TRBD1. The CDR3 length is 14 residues. Germline-derived CDR1 and CDR2 are SGHTA and FQGNSA. The DNA of the CDR3 is TGTGCCAGCAGCTTAACCAGGGGGCATGGTGAAGCTTCCTTT. It codes for CASSLTRGHGEASF. The full variable domain, with the rest looked up from reference TRBV7-2 and TRBJ1-1, is GAGVSQSPSNKVTEKGKDVELRCDPISGHTALYWYRQSLGQGLEFLIYFQGNSAPDKSGLPSDRFSAERTGGSVSTLTIQRTQQEDSAVYLCASSLTRGHGEASFGQGTRLTVV.

This rearrangement joins TRBV25-1 to TRBJ1-5; D possibly corresponds to TRBD1 (5 bases). Trimming removed 4 bases at V and 2 bases at J, with 12 bases between. The CDR3 extends over 15 amino acids. CDR1 and CDR2 from the germline V gene are MGHDK and SYGVNS. The CDR3, as DNA: TGTGCCAGCAGTGTTGGAGGGGTAGGCAATCAGCCCCAGCATTTT. This translates into CASSVGGVGNQPQHF.

In this sample, this clonotype turned up a few times. The chain joins TRBV7-3 to TRBJ2-1; D uncertain. The CDR3 is 13 amino acids. V was pared by 5 bases and J by 5 bases, with 10 bases between. Looked up from germline, CDR1 is SGHTA and CDR2 is FQGTGA. Here the CDR3 DNA reads TGTGCCAGCAGCGAAAGCGTCCACAATGAGCAGTTCTTC. Its translation is CASSESVHNEQFF.

This clonotype showed up many times. V is TRBV3-1 and J is TRBJ1-2; D not resolved. V gave up 5 bases and J gave up 5 bases, with 12 bases separating them. The germline CDR1 and CDR2 sequences are LGHDT and YNNKEL (reference sequence). The CDR3 length is 13 residues. This CDR3 reads CASSEAGAYGYTF. In nucleotides, the CDR3 is TGTGCCAGCAGCGAAGCCGGCGCGTATGGCTACACCTTC. Supplemented by reference TRBV3-1 and TRBJ1-2, the full variable domain reads DTAVSQTPKYLVTQMGNDKSIKCEQNLGHDTMYWYKQDSKKFLKIMFSYNNKELIINETVPNRFSPKSPDKAHLNLHINSLELGDSAVYFCASSEAGAYGYTFGSGTRLTVV.

The sample holds a few counts of this clonotype. A much larger clone lies a single base off, so this may be a read error. V gene TRBV6-1 combines with J gene TRBJ2-7; 9 bases are a match to TRBD1. From germline, CDR1 is MNHNS and CDR2 SASEGT. The CDR3 is made up of 14 amino acids. The CDR3 sequence: CAGSPGTGSHEQYF. The CDR3 DNA is TGTGCCGGCAGTCCCGGGACAGGGTCCCACGAGCAGTACTTC.

This sequence joins TRBV6-1 and TRBJ2-5, with TRBD2 identical over 13 bases. Trimming cost V 7 bases and J 5 bases; bases outside gene matches: 7. CDR3 size: 15 residues. Per the germline V gene, CDR1 is MNHNS and CDR2 is SASEGT. CDR3 nucleotides: TGTGCCAGCAAAAGGACTAGCGGGAGTTCGGAGACCCAGTACTTC. Translation: CASKRTSGSSETQYF.

This rearrangement joins TRBV4-1 to TRBJ2-5; D is undetermined. Germline-derived CDR1 and CDR2 are MGHRA and YSYEKL. The CDR3 has 13 residues. The V gene lost 0 bases and the J gene lost 6 bases, with 8 bases spanning the gap. CDR3 coding DNA: TGCGCCAGCAGCCAAGACTTAAGGCAGACCCAGTACTTC. Its protein is CASSQDLRQTQYF.

This clonotype showed up many times. The rearrangement joins TRBV12-3 or TRBV12-4 to TRBJ2-3; D remains ambiguous. The CDR3 spans 12 residues. With 2 bases removed from V and 5 bases from J, the gap between germline ends came to 5 bases. The DNA for the CDR3 is TGTGCCAGCAGTTTAATGGAAGATACGCAGTATTTT. It is translated as CASSLMEDTQYF.

The sample holds many counts of this clonotype. This sequence joins TRBV2 and TRBJ2-5; 8 bases are a match to TRBD2. CDR3 size: 13 residues. Trimming at V came to 11 bases and at J to 1 base, leaving 6 bases not matched to a gene. Germline lookup yields CDR1 SNHLY and CDR2 FYNNEI. CDR3 residues: CAFGGAVQETQYF. The CDR3 nucleotides are TGTGCCTTCGGGGGGGCAGTCCAAGAGACCCAGTACTTC.

About this clonotype itself: The junction departs from germline at one end; a sequencing error may be responsible. The chain has TRBV7-7 and TRBJ2-1, with TRBD2 matching 10 bases. Germline assignment: CDR1 SSHAT and CDR2 FNYEAQ (reference sequence). The length of the CDR3 is 16 residues. The CDR3 DNA follows: TGTGCTAGCAGCTTAGGGGGGCTAGCGGGAGCGGGTGAGCAGTTCTTC. As protein: CASSLGGLAGAGEQFF.

This clonotype was counted many times. J is TRBJ1-5 and V is TRBV6-5; D is possibly TRBD1 (5 bases). CDR1 MNHEY and CDR2 SVGAGI come from the germline V gene. The CDR3 is 16 amino acids. With 0 bases removed from V and 8 bases from J, the gap between germline ends came to 17 bases. The CDR3 sequence: CASSYSTAGPGEPQHF. DNA of the CDR3: TGTGCCAGCAGTTACTCGACAGCAGGCCCGGGGGAGCCCCAGCATTTT.

Only a few counts were recorded for this clonotype. Being one base from a much bigger clone, this may be a read error. V gene TRBV7-9 combines with J gene TRBJ2-7, with D tentatively TRBD2 (6 bases). With 3 bases removed from V and 5 bases from J, the gap between germline ends came to 14 bases. The CDR3 extends over 14 amino acids. Germline CDR1 reads SEHNR; CDR2 reads FQNEAQ (reference sequence). The CDR3 bases are TGTGCCAGCAGCTTGATGTCGGGAGATGACGAGCAGTACTTC. Amino acid sequence: CASSLMSGDDEQYF.

This clonotype has just a few counts. This chain joins TRBV7-3 and TRBJ2-1; a weak D match, TRBD1 (5 bases). CDR1 is SGHTA, CDR2 FQGTGA, per germline. This CDR3 comprises 14 residues. Trimming removed 5 bases at V and 7 bases at J, with 15 bases between. The CDR3 here is CASSPDRSYNEQFF. For the CDR3, the DNA is TGTGCCAGCAGCCCCGACAGATCTTATAATGAGCAGTTCTTC.